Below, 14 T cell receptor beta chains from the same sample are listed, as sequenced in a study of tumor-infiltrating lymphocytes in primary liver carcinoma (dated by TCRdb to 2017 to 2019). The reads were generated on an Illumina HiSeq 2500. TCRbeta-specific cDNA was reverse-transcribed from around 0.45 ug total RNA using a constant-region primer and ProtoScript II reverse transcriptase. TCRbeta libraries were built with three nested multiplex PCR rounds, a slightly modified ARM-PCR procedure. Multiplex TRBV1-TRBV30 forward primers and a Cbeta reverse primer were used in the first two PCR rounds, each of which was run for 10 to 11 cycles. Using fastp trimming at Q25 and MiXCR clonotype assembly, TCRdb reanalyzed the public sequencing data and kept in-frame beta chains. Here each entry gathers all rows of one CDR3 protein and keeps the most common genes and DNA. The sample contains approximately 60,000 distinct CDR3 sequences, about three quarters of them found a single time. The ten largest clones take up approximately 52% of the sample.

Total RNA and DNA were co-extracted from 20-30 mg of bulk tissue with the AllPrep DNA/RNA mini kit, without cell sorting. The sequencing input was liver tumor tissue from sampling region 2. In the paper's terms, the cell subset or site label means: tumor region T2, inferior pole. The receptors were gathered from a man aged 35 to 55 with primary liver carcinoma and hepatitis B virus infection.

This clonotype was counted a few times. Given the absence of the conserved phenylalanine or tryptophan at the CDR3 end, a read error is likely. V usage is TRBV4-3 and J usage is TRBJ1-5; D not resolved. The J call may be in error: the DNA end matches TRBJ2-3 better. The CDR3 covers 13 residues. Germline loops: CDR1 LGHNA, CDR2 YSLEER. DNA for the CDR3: TGCGCCAGCAGCCAAGAAGTACATCAGCCCCAGTATTTA. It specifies CASSQEVHQPQYL.

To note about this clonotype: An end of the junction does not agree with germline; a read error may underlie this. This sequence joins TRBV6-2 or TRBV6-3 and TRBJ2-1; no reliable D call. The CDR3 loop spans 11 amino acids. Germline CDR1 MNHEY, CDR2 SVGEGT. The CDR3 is CASSYRASLLF. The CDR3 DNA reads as TGCGCCAGCAGTTATCGTGCCTCCTTGCTCTTC.

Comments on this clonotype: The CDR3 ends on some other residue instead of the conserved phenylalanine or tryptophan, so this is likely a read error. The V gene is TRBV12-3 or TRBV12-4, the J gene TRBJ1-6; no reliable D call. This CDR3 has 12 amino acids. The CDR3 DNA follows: TGTGCCAGTAGTTTAAAGAATTCGCCCCTCCACTCT. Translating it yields CASSLKNSPLHS.

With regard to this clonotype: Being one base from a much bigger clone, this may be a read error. Here the CDR3 reads CASGVERSYEQYF. The DNA for the CDR3 is TGTGCCAGCGGTGTCGAGCGATCCTACGAGCAGTACTTC. V gene TRBV6-1 combines with J gene TRBJ2-7; no firm D call. The CDR3 length is 13 residues. Germline V gene data show CDR1 as MNHNS and CDR2 as SASEGT. V was clipped by 8 bases and J by 1 base, with 12 bases between them.

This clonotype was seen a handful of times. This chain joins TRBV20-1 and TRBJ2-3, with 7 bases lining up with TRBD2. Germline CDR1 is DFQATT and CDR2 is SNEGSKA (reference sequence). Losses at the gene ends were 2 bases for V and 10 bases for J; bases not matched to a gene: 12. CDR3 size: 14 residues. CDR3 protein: CSARLRDYGSAQYF. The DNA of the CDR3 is TGCAGTGCTAGACTCCGGGACTATGGTTCTGCGCAGTATTTT.

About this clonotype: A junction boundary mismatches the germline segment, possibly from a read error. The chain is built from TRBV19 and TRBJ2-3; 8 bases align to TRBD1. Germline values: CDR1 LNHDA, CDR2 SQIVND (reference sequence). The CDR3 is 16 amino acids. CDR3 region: CAGRKGQEPFTDTQYF. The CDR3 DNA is TGTGCCGGTAGGAAGGGACAGGAACCCTTCACAGATACGCAGTATTTT. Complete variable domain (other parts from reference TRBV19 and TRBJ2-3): DGGITQSPKYLFRKEGQNVTLSCEQNLNHDAMYWYRQDPGQGLRLIYYSQIVNDFQKGDIAEGYSVSREKKESFPLTVTSAQKNPTAFYLCAGRKGQEPFTDTQYFGPGTRLTVL.

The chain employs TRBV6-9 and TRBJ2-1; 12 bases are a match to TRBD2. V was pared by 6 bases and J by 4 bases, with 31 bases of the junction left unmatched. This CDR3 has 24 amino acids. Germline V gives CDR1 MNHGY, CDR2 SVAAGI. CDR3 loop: CASSTHHPKRSSGRAQSSYNEQFF. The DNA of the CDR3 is TGTGCCAGCAGCACCCACCATCCAAAAAGGTCTAGCGGGAGGGCTCAAAGCTCATACAATGAGCAGTTCTTC.

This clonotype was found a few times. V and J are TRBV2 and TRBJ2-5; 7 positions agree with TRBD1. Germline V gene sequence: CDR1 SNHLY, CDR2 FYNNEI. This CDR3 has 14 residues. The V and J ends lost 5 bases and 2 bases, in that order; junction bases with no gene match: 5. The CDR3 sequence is CASSRQGIQETQYF. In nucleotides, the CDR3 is TGTGCCAGCAGTAGACAGGGAATTCAAGAGACCCAGTACTTC.

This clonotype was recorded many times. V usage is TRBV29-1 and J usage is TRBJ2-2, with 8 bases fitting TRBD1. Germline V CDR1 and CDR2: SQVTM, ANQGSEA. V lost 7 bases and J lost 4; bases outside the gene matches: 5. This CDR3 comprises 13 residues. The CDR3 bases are TGCAGCGGGACAGGGTGGGGCACCGGGGAGCTGTTTTTT. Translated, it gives CSGTGWGTGELFF.

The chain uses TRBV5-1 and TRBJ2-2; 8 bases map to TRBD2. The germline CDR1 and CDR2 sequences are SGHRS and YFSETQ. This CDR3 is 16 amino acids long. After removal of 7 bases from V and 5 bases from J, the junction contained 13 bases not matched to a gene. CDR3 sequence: CASCHTGRAITGELFF. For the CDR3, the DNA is TGCGCCAGCTGCCACACCGGGAGGGCCATTACCGGGGAGCTGTTTTTT. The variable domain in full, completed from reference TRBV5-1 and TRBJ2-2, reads KAGVTQTPRYLIKTRGQQVTLSCSPISGHRSVSWYQQTPGQGLQFLFEYFSETQRNKGNFPGRFSGRQFSNSRSEMNVSTLELGDSALYLCASCHTGRAITGELFFGEGSRLTVL.

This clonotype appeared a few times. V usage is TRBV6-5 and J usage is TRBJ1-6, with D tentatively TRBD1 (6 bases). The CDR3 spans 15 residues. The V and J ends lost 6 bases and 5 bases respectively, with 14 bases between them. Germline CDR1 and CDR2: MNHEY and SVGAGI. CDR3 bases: TGTGCCAGCAGCAAACAGGGAGCGAATAATTCACCCCTCCACTTT. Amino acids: CASSKQGANNSPLHF.

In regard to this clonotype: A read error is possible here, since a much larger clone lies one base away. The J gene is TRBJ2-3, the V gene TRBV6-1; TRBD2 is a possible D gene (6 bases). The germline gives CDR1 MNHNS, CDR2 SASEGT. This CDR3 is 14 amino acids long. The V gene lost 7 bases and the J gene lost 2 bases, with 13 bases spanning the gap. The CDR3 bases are TGTGCCAGCATTGGCGGGACCTTCACAGATACGCAGTATTTT. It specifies CASIGGTFTDTQYF.

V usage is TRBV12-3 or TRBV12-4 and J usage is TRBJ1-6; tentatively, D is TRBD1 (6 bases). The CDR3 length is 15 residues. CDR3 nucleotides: TGTGAAAGCAGTCCAGGAGGGGGGGCAGAGTCACCCCTCCACTTT. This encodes CESSPGGGAESPLHF.

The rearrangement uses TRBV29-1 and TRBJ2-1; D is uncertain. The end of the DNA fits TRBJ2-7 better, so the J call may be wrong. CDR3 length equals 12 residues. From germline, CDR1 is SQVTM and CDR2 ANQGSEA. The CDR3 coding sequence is TGCAGCGTTGGAGAGGTATACAATGAGCAGTACTTC. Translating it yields CSVGEVYNEQYF.